This passage covers 8 T cell receptor beta chains from one sample sequenced in a study of PD-1 blockade in classical Hodgkin lymphoma (TCRdb year 2020). In light of the paper, this sample's time point label describes: cycle 4 day 1 (C4D1), after five to seven weeks of nivolumab. Relapse after autologous stem cell transplantation had occurred in all trial patients, and cohorts A, B and C were distinguished by prior brentuximab vedotin exposure. Magnetic negative selection with a Miltenyi CD4+ T cell isolation kit was used to purify CD4+ T cells from thawed PBMCs. The library came from the immunoSEQ multiplex PCR assay. Not all clones reach the TCRdb copy of this immuneACCESS table, which keeps in-frame sequences only. Checked studies attribute under half of the gap to unresolved V genes and leave the rest unexplained. The sample table contains some 10,000 clones; only one count was recorded for 75% to 90% of them. Jointly, the top ten make up around 1.5% of the sample.

Source: CD4+ T cells from blood, taken before the fourth cycle of nivolumab. The receptor set was obtained from a human donor with classical Hodgkin lymphoma.

In this sample, this clone turned up once. This chain connects TRBV5-1 to TRBJ2-5; a possible D gene is TRBD2 (6 bases). CDR3 length: 15 amino acids. V shed 4 bases and J shed 2 bases, with 15 bases lying between them. CDR1 and CDR2 from the germline V gene are SGHRS and YFSETQ. CDR3 in amino acids: CASSPGAFPQETQYF. The DNA of the CDR3 is TGCGCCAGCAGCCCGGGAGCTTTTCCTCAAGAGACCCAGTACTTC.

DNA for the CDR3: TGTGCTAGTGGAGACACGGACCCCGGGAGAAGCTCCTACAATGAGCAGTTCTTC. Its translation: CASGDTDPGRSSYNEQFF. The rearrangement joins TRBV12-5 to TRBJ2-1; a possible D gene is TRBD2 (6 bases). V was trimmed by 6 bases and J by 0 bases, leaving 21 bases between them. Germline V gene sequence: CDR1 LGHNT, CDR2 FRNRAP. The CDR3 runs 18 residues.

The chain is built from TRBV4-3 and TRBJ2-2; D ambiguous. V was clipped by 0 bases and J by 4 bases, with 9 bases between them. CDR1 and CDR2 (germline): LGHNA, YSLEER. The CDR3 runs 15 residues. The CDR3 region is CASSQETKVTGELFF. CDR3 DNA: TGCGCCAGCAGCCAAGAGACGAAAGTCACCGGGGAGCTGTTTTTT.

This chain links TRBV19 with TRBJ2-7; D might be TRBD1 (5 bases). CDR3 length equals 15 residues. Germline V CDR1 and CDR2: LNHDA, SQIVND (reference sequence). The V end lost 3 bases, the J end lost 5 bases, and 17 bases lay between the germline ends. The CDR3 DNA sequence: TGTGCCAGTAGTATCCCCAGGGCAGTAGTCCACGAGCAGTACTTC. Its translation: CASSIPRAVVHEQYF.

V and J are TRBV7-3 and TRBJ2-1; 7 bases match TRBD1. J was trimmed by 9 bases and V by 5 bases; bases with no gene match: 16. Germline V gene data show CDR1 as SGHTA and CDR2 as FQGTGA. CDR3 length: 16 residues. CDR3 sequence (DNA): TGTGCCAGCAGCCTAAACCCCTCGACAGGGACGGGTGAGCAGTTCTTC. It codes for CASSLNPSTGTGEQFF.

The chain uses TRBV28 and TRBJ1-2; TRBD1 aligns across 10 bases. Germline-derived CDR1 and CDR2 are MDHEN and SYDVKM. The trim removed 2 bases at V and 4 bases at J, leaving 4 bases unmatched. The CDR3 is 15 amino acids. The CDR3 loop reads CASSLADRGGYGYTF. In nucleotides, the CDR3 is TGTGCCAGCAGTTTAGCGGACAGGGGGGGCTATGGCTACACCTTC.

The chain employs TRBV19 and TRBJ1-5; D unresolved. The CDR3 runs to 15 residues. V shed 0 bases and J shed 0 bases, with 6 bases lying between them. Germline V gene sequence: CDR1 LNHDA, CDR2 SQIVND (reference sequence). Here the CDR3 DNA reads TGTGCCAGTAGTATAGAGGGGAGTAGCAATCAGCCCCAGCATTTT. As protein: CASSIEGSSNQPQHF.

For this clone: An end of the junction does not agree with germline; a read error may underlie this. The chain links TRBV7-6 to TRBJ2-1; 11 bases map to TRBD2. Germline V gives CDR1 SGHVS, CDR2 FNYEAQ. This CDR3 is 14 amino acids long. CDR3 coding DNA: TGTGCCAGCAGTGGGACTAGCGGCTACCATGAGCAGTTCTTC. Amino acid sequence: CASSGTSGYHEQFF.